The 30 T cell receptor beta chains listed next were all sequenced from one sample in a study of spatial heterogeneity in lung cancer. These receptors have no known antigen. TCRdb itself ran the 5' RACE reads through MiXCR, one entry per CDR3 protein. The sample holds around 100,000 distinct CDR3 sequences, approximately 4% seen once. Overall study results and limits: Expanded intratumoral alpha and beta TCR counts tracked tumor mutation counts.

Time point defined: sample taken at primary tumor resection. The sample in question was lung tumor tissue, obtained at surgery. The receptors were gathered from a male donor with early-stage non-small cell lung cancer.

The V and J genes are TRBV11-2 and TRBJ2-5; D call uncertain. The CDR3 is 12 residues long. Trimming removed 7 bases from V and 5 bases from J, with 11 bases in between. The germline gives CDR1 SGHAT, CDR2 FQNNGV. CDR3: CASTPRLETQYF. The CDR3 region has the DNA TGTGCCAGCACCCCCCGGCTGGAGACCCAGTACTTC.

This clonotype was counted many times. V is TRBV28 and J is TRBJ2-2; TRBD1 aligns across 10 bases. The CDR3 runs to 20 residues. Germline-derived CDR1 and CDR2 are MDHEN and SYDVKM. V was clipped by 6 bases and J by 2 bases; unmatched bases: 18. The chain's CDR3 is CASRPPLHLRDRGNTGELFF. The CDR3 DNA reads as TGTGCCAGCAGACCACCCTTACATCTCCGGGACAGGGGTAACACCGGGGAGCTGTTTTTT. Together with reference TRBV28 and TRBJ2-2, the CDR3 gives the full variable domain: DVKVTQSSRYLVKRTGEKVFLECVQDMDHENMFWYRQDPGLGLRLIYFSYDVKMKEKGDIPEGYSVSREKKERFSLILESASTNQTSMYLCASRPPLHLRDRGNTGELFFGEGSRLTVL.

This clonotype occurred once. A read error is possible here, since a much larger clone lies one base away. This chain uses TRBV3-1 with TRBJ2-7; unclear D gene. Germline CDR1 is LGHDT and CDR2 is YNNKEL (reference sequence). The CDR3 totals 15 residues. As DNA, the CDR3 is TGTGCCTGCAGCCTATACCCCGACTCATACTACGAGCAGTACTTC. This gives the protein CACSLYPDSYYEQYF.

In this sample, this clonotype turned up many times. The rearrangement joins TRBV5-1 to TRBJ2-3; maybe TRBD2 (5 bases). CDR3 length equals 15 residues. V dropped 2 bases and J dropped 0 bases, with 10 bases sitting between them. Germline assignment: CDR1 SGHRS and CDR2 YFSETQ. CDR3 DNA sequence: TGCGCCAGCAGCTTCGTCGGGATTAGCACAGATACGCAGTATTTT. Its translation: CASSFVGISTDTQYF. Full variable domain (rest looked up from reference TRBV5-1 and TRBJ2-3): KAGVTQTPRYLIKTRGQQVTLSCSPISGHRSVSWYQQTPGQGLQFLFEYFSETQRNKGNFPGRFSGRQFSNSRSEMNVSTLELGDSALYLCASSFVGISTDTQYFGPGTRLTVL.

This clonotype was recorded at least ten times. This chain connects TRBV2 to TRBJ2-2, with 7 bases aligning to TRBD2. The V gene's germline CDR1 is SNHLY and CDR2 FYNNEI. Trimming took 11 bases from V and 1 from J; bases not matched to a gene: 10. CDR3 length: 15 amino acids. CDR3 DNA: TGTGCCTCAACCAGGGCGGGGGTGAACACCGGGGAGCTGTTTTTT. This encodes CASTRAGVNTGELFF.

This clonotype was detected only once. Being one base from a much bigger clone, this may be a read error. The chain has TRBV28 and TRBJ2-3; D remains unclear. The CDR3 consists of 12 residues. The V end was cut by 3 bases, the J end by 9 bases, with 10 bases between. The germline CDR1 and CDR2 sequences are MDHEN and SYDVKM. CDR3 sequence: CASSLVSGTQYF. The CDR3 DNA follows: TGTGCCAGCAGTTTGGTTAGTGGGACGCAGTATTTT.

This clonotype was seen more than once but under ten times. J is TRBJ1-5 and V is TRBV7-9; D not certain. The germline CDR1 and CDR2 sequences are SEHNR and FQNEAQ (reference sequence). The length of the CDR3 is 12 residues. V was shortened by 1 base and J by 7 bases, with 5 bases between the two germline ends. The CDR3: CASSLDRQPQHF. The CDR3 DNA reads TGTGCCAGCAGCTTAGACAGACAGCCCCAGCATTTT.

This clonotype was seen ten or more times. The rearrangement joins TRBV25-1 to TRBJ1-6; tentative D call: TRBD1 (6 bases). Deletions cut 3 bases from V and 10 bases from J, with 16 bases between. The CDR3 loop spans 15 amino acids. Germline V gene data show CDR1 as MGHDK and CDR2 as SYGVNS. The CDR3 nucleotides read TGTGCCAGCAGTGATCCCCTCGTAGGGGGATCACCCCTCCACTTT. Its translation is CASSDPLVGGSPLHF.

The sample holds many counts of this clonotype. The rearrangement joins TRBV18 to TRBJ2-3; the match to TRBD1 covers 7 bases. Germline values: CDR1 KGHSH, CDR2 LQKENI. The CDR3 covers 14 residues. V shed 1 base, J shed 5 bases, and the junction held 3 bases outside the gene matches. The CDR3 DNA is TGTGCCAGCTCACCACGGCAGGGGGAAGATACGCAGTATTTT. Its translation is CASSPRQGEDTQYF.

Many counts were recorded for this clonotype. CDR3 region: CASSHFGTEAFF. As DNA, the CDR3 is TGTGCCAGCAGCCATTTTGGTACTGAAGCTTTCTTT. The V call is TRBV3-1, the J call TRBJ1-1, with D unresolved. From germline, CDR1 is LGHDT and CDR2 YNNKEL (reference sequence). V was pared by 3 bases and J by 5 bases, with 7 bases between. The CDR3 extends over 12 amino acids. Full variable domain (missing parts from reference TRBV3-1 and TRBJ1-1): DTAVSQTPKYLVTQMGNDKSIKCEQNLGHDTMYWYKQDSKKFLKIMFSYNNKELIINETVPNRFSPKSPDKAHLNLHINSLELGDSAVYFCASSHFGTEAFFGQGTRLTVV.

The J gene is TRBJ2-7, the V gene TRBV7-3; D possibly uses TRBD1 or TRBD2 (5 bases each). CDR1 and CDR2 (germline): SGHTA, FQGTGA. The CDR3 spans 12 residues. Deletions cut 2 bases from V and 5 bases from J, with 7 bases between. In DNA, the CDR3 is TGTGCCAGCAGCTTAGGGGGTGACGAGCAGTACTTC. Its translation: CASSLGGDEQYF.

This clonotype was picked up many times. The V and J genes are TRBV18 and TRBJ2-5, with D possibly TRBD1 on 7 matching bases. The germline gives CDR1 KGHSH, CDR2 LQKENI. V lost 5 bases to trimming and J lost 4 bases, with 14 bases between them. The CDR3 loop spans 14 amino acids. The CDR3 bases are TGTGCCAGCTCAGAGAACAGGGGAGGAGAGACCCAGTACTTC. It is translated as CASSENRGGETQYF.

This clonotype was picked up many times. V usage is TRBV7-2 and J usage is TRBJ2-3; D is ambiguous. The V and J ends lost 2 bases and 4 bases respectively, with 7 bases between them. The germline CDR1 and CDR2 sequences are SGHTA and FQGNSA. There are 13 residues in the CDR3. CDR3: CASSLTRPDTQYF. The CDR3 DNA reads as TGTGCCAGCAGCTTAACCCGACCAGATACGCAGTATTTT.

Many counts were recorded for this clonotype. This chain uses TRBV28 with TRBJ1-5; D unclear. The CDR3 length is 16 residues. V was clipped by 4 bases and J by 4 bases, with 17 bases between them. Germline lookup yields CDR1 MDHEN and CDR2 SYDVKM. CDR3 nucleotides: TGTGCCAGCAGTTCTAGGAGACTCGGGGAAAATCAGCCCCAGCATTTT. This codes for CASSSRRLGENQPQHF.

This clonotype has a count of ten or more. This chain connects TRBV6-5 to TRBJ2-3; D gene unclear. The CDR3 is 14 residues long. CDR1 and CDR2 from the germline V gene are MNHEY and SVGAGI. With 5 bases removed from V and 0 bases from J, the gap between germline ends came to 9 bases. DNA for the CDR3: TGTGCCAGCAGTAGGACGGTTAGCACAGATACGCAGTATTTT. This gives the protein CASSRTVSTDTQYF.

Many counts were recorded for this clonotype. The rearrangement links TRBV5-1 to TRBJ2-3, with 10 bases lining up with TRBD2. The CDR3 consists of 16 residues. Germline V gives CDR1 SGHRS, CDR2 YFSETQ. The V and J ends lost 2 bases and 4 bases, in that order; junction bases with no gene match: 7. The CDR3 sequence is CASSFSASGSSDTQYF. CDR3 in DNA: TGCGCCAGCAGCTTCTCCGCTAGCGGGAGTTCAGATACGCAGTATTTT.

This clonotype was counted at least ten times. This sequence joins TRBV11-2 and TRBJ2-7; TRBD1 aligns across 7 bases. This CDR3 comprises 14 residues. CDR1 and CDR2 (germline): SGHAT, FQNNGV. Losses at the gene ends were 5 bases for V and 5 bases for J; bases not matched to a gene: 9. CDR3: CASSPVDRIHEQYF. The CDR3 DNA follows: TGTGCCAGCAGCCCCGTGGACAGGATTCACGAGCAGTACTTC.

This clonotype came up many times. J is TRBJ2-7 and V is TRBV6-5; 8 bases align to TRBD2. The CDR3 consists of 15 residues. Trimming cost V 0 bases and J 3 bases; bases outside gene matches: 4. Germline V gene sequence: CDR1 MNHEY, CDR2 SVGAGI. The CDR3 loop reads CASSYSAGGIYEQYF. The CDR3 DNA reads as TGTGCCAGCAGTTACTCCGCGGGAGGCATCTACGAGCAGTACTTC.

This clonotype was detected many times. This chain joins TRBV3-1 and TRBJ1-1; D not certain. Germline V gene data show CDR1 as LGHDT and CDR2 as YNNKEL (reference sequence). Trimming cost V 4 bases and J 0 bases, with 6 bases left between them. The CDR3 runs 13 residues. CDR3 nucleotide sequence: TGTGCCAGCAGCCTCTACATGAACACTGAAGCTTTCTTT. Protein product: CASSLYMNTEAFF.

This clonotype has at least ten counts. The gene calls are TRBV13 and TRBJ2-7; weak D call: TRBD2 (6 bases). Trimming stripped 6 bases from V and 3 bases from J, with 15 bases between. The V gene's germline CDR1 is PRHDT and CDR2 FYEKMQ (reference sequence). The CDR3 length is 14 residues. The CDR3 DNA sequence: TGTGCCAGCAGGTATAGCGGCTCCGGCTACGAGCAGTACTTC. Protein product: CASRYSGSGYEQYF.

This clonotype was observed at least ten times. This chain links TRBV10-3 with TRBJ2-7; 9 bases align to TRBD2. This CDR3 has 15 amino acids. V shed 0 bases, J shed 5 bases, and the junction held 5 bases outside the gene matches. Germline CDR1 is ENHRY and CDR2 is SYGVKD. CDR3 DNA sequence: TGTGCCATCAGTGAGTCGTCTAGCGGGATCCACGAGCAGTACTTC. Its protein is CAISESSSGIHEQYF.

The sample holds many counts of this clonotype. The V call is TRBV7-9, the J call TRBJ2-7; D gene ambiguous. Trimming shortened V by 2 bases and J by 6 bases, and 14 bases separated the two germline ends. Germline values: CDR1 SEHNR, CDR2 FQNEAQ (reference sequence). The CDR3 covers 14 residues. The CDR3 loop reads CASSLSPRWAEQYF. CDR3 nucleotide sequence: TGTGCCAGCAGCTTATCGCCTCGTTGGGCCGAGCAGTACTTC.

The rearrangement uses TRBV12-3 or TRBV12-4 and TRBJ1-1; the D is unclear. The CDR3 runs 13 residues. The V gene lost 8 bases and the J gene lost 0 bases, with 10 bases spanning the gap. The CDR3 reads CASCKKVNTEAFF. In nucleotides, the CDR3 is TGTGCCAGCTGTAAAAAAGTGAACACTGAAGCTTTCTTT.

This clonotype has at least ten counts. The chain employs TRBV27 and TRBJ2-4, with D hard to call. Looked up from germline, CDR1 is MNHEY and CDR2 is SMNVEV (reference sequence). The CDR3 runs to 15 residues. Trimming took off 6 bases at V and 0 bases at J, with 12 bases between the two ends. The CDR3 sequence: CASRSFVLAKNIQYF. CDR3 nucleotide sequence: TGTGCCAGCAGAAGCTTTGTTCTAGCCAAAAACATTCAGTACTTC.

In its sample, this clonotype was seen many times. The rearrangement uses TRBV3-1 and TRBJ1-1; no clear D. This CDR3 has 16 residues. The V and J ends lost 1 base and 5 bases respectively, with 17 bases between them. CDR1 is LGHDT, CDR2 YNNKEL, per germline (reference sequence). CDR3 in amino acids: CASSQGIREIVTEAFF. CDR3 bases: TGTGCCAGCAGCCAAGGTATACGGGAGATCGTGACTGAAGCTTTCTTT. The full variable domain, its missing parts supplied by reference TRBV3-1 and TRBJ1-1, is DTAVSQTPKYLVTQMGNDKSIKCEQNLGHDTMYWYKQDSKKFLKIMFSYNNKELIINETVPNRFSPKSPDKAHLNLHINSLELGDSAVYFCASSQGIREIVTEAFFGQGTRLTVV.

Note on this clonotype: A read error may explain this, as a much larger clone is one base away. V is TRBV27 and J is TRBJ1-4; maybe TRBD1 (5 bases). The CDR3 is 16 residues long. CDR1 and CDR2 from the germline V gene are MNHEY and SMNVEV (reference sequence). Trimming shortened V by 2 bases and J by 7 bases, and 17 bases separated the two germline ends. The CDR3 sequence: CASSLGGAWPSEKLFF. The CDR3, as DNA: TGTGCCAGCAGTTTAGGAGGGGCCTGGCCCAGTGAAAAACTGTTTTTT. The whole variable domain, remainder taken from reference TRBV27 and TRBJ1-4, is EAQVTQNPRYLITVTGKKLTVTCSQNMNHEYMSWYRQDPGLGLRQIYYSMNVEVTDKGDVPEGYKVSRKEKRNFPLILESPSPNQTSLYFCASSLGGAWPSEKLFFGSGTQLSVL.

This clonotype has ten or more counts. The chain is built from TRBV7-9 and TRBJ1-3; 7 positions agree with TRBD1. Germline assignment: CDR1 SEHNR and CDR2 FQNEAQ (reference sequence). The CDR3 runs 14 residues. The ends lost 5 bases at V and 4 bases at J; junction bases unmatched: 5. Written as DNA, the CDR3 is TGTGCCAGCAGCCAGACAGGGAGCGGAAACACCATATATTTT. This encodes CASSQTGSGNTIYF.

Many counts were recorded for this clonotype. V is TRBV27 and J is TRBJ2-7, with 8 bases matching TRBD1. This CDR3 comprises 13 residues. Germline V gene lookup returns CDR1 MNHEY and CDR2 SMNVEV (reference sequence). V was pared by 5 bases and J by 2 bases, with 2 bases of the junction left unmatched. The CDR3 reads CASSPGQAYEQYF. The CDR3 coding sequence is TGTGCCAGCAGTCCGGGACAGGCCTACGAGCAGTACTTC.

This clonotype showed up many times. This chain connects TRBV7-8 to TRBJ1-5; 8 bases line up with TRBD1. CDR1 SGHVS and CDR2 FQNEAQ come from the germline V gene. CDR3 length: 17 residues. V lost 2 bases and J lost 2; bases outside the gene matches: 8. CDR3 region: CASSLSNRGTGNQPQHF. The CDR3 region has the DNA TGTGCCAGCAGCTTAAGTAACAGGGGGACGGGCAATCAGCCCCAGCATTTT.

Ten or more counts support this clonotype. The CDR3 sequence is CSARGPSSYEQYF. The CDR3 DNA follows: TGCAGTGCTAGAGGTCCTAGCTCTTACGAGCAGTACTTC. The chain has TRBV20-1 and TRBJ2-7; tentatively, D is TRBD2 (5 bases). The germline CDR1 and CDR2 sequences are DFQATT and SNEGSKA (reference sequence). This CDR3 is 13 amino acids long. Deletions cut 1 base from V and 4 bases from J, with 11 bases between.